The T cell receptor beta chain under discussion was sequenced for a study of T cell responses to AZD1222 COVID-19 vaccine. The method was immunoSEQ multiplex PCR; TCRdb's version includes in-frame clones alone and lacks a portion of them. In the table there are 120,000 to 150,000 clones, more than 70% of which are singletons. The study, taken as a whole, reports: Nearly half of spike-specific TCRs reportedly target unmutated variant regions. The breadth and depth of Spike-specific TCRs increased once two AZD1222 doses had been given. The donors showed a predominance of white British ancestry and of females, with possible underestimation of clonal diversity. It was only after the peak T cell response that any repertoires were sampled.

Germline V gene data show CDR1 as SNHLY and CDR2 as FYNNEI. The CDR3 runs to 14 residues. Trimming pared 2 bases from V and 2 bases from J, leaving 9 bases between. This clone was counted a single time. Its antigen is not known. The sample here was peripheral blood, taken on day 0 of AZD1222 vaccination. This chain connects TRBV2 to TRBJ2-5; D possibly corresponds to TRBD2 (5 bases). The TCR comes from an adult in good health. The CDR3 nucleotides read TGTGCCAGCAGTGAAAGCGGATCACAAGAGACCCAGTACTTC. It yields the protein CASSESGSQETQYF.